The 4 T cell receptor beta chains below all came from one sample that was sequenced in a study of blood T cell repertoires in COVID-19. Data came from immunoSEQ multiplex PCR; TCRdb stores just in-frame clones and leaves some out. The table includes over 75,000 clones, under 85% detected once. The sequencing input was peripheral blood. The receptors were gathered from a man between 65 and 85 years old with acute or convalescent COVID-19.

In this sample, this clone turned up a few times. The genes are TRBV28 and TRBJ1-2; D might be TRBD1 (5 bases). The germline V gene has CDR1 MDHEN and CDR2 SYDVKM. Trimming left V 7 bases short and J 0 bases short, with 15 bases between. This CDR3 spans 15 amino acids. This CDR3 is CASNRWAGTNYGYTF. CDR3 nucleotide sequence: TGTGCCAGCAACCGATGGGCAGGGACTAACTATGGCTACACCTTC.

The chain recombines TRBV24-1 with TRBJ2-7; no clear D. This CDR3 contains 12 residues. V lost 5 bases and J lost 0, with 4 bases in between. The germline CDR1 and CDR2 sequences are KGHDR and SFDVKD. CDR3 protein: CATSGSSYEQYF. The CDR3 DNA sequence: TGTGCCACCAGTGGGAGCTCCTACGAGCAGTACTTC.

This chain links TRBV5-4 with TRBJ2-3, with a tentative D call TRBD2 (5 bases). The length of the CDR3 is 14 residues. Trimming pared 0 bases from V and 6 bases from J, leaving 11 bases between. Germline values: CDR1 SGHNT, CDR2 YYREEE (reference sequence). CDR3 sequence: CASSLGLARDTQYF. CDR3 in DNA: TGTGCCAGCAGCTTGGGGCTAGCAAGGGATACGCAGTATTTT.

The chain has TRBV3-1 (or the pseudogene TRBV3-2) and TRBJ1-2, with D perhaps matching TRBD1 (5 bases). Per germline, CDR1 LGHDT and CDR2 YNNKEL (reference sequence). The CDR3 is 18 residues long. Trimming pared 0 bases from V and 1 base from J, leaving 18 bases between. Here the CDR3 reads CASSQEIPRGEINYGYTF. The CDR3 DNA reads as TGTGCCAGCAGCCAAGAAATCCCCCGGGGGGAAATTAACTATGGCTACACCTTC.